The rows below give T cell receptor beta chains drawn from one sample of a study of beta chain features in type 1 diabetes. Produced via immunoSEQ multiplex PCR; TCRdb's table is partial and in-frame only. The data contain 350,000 to 450,000 clones, around 14% of them singletons. The sequenced sample was naive CD4+ T cells from blood. These receptors all come from a man aged 30 to 45 in good health. Each CDR3 is given with its conserved first and last residue. Fields, in order: J gene, D gene, clone size, V gene, CDR3 length, CDR3 protein, CDR3 DNA. A D gene is named only where the DNA matches it firmly. Clone size is not always given. Where it is, it says once, few, many or a class for expanded clones.

>TRBJ1-5|TRBD1|.|TRBV7-2|16
CASSLIATGINQPQHF
TGTGCCAGCAGCTTAATAGCGACAGGGATAAATCAGCCCCAGCATTTT
>TRBJ1-2|.|few|TRBV30|11
CAWSEGSGYTF
TGTGCCTGGAGTGAAGGTTCGGGCTACACCTTC
>TRBJ2-5|.|.|TRBV18|11
CASSSQETQYF
TGTGCCAGCTCATCTCAAGAGACCCAGTACTTC
>TRBJ2-7|TRBD1|.|TRBV23-1|16
CASSQPDRDTTYEQYF
TGCGCCAGCAGTCAACCGGACAGGGATACCACCTACGAGCAGTACTTC
>TRBJ1-3|.|.|TRBV29-1|12
CSAQGLENTIYF
TGCAGCGCGCAGGGCCTCGAAAACACCATATATTTT
>TRBJ2-4|.|few|TRBV4-1|17
CASSPNRQNLAKNIQYF
TGCGCCAGCAGCCCGAACAGACAAAACCTAGCCAAAAACATTCAGTACTTC
>TRBJ1-2|TRBD1|few|TRBV14|15
CASSQEVGTAYGYTF
TGTGCCAGCAGCCAAGAGGTCGGGACAGCGTATGGCTACACCTTC
>TRBJ2-1|TRBD2|.|TRBV9|15
CASSVTSGRSNEQFF
TGTGCCAGCAGCGTGACTAGCGGGAGGAGCAATGAGCAGTTCTTC
>TRBJ1-2|.|few|TRBV30|11
CAWSPAYGYTF
TGTGCCTGGAGCCCCGCCTATGGCTACACCTTC
>TRBJ2-3|.|few|TRBV5-4|14
CASSLGISTDTQYF
TGTGCCAGCAGCTTGGGGATTAGCACAGATACGCAGTATTTT
>TRBJ1-1|.|.|TRBV11-2|14
CASSLGTENTEAFF
TGTGCCAGCAGCTTAGGGACAGAGAACACTGAAGCTTTCTTT
>TRBJ2-3|.|.|TRBV5-6|12
CASSVTPDTQYF
TGTGCCAGCAGCGTTACCCCGGATACGCAGTATTTT
>TRBJ1-2|.|.|TRBV9|14
CASSTSGLPLGYTF
TGTGCCAGCAGCACCTCGGGACTCCCGCTTGGCTACACCTTC
>TRBJ1-3|.|few|TRBV30|14
CAWSVRRAGNTIYF
TGTGCCTGGAGTGTAAGGCGGGCTGGAAACACCATATATTTT
>TRBJ1-5|.|few|TRBV30|14
CAWSGVILNQPQHF
TGTGCCTGGAGTGGAGTGATTTTGAATCAGCCCCAGCATTTT
>TRBJ2-5|TRBD2|.|TRBV29-1|15
CSVDQLAANQETQYF
TGCAGCGTTGATCAGCTAGCGGCTAACCAAGAGACCCAGTACTTC
>TRBJ1-1|TRBD1|.|TRBV5-6|16
CASSVTRDRENTEAFF
TGTGCCAGCAGCGTGACGAGGGACAGGGAGAACACTGAAGCTTTCTTT
>TRBJ1-5|.|few|TRBV27|14
CASKTRQDNQPQHF
TGTGCCAGCAAAACCAGACAGGATAATCAGCCCCAGCATTTT
>TRBJ2-1|TRBD2|few|TRBV7-2|15
CASSLVTSPDNEQFF
TGTGCCAGCAGCTTAGTGACTAGCCCAGACAATGAGCAGTTCTTC
>TRBJ2-5|.|.|TRBV4-2|15
CASSQDSIRQETQYF
TGTGCCAGCAGCCAAGATAGTATCCGACAAGAGACCCAGTACTTC
>TRBJ2-2|.|few|TRBV25-1|13
CASNSRNTGELFF
TGTGCCAGCAACAGCAGGAACACCGGGGAGCTGTTTTTT
>TRBJ2-5|.|few|TRBV10-2|11
CASSAQETQYF
TGCGCCAGCAGTGCCCAAGAGACCCAGTACTTC
>TRBJ2-7|TRBD1|once|TRBV9|14
CASSVGTDPYEQYF
TGTGCCAGCAGCGTCGGGACAGATCCCTACGAGCAGTACTTC
>TRBJ1-1|.|.|TRBV18|16
CAISELPGRRNTEAFF
TGTGCCATCTCAGAACTCCCGGGACGGAGGAACACTGAAGCTTTCTTT
>TRBJ2-6|TRBD1|.|TRBV7-9|17
CVVLTGGQFSGANVLTF
TGTGTCGTCCTTACAGGGGGCCAATTCTCTGGGGCCAACGTCCTGACTTTC
>TRBJ2-1|.|.|TRBV7-9|16
CASSFKNRVFGNEQFF
TGTGCCAGCAGCTTTAAGAACAGGGTTTTTGGCAATGAGCAGTTCTTC
>TRBJ1-2|.|.|TRBV6-1|14
CASSAGNFVDGYTF
TGTGCCAGCAGTGCAGGCAACTTCGTCGATGGCTACACCTTC
>TRBJ1-6|.|few|TRBV13|14
CASSLGQENSPLHF
TGTGCCAGCAGCTTAGGACAGGAAAATTCACCCCTCCACTTT
>TRBJ2-1|TRBD2|few|TRBV7-3|16
CASSPSGGRVVNEQFF
TGTGCCAGCAGCCCGAGTGGCGGGAGGGTCGTCAATGAGCAGTTCTTC
>TRBJ2-5|TRBD1|.|TRBV27|14
CASARQGDGETQYF
TGTGCCAGCGCCCGGCAGGGGGATGGGGAGACCCAGTACTTC
>TRBJ2-3|.|.|TRBV9|14
CASSLSGVIDTQYF
TGTGCCAGCAGCCTCAGCGGAGTGATAGATACGCAGTATTTT
>TRBJ1-2|.|few|TRBV2|13
CASSELGDYGYTF
TGTGCCAGCAGTGAACTAGGGGACTATGGCTACACCTTC
>TRBJ2-2|.|few|TRBV5-1|15
CASSLVGGDTGELFF
TGCGCCAGCAGCTTGGTCGGGGGCGACACCGGGGAGCTGTTTTTT
>TRBJ2-5|.|.|TRBV7-2|13
CASSSVPQETQYF
TGTGCCAGCAGCTCCGTCCCTCAAGAGACCCAGTACTTC
>TRBJ1-1|.|few|TRBV9|15
CASSGGHTLNTEAFF
TGTGCCAGCAGCGGGGGACATACCCTGAACACTGAAGCTTTCTTT
>TRBJ2-1|.|.|TRBV7-9|13
CASSLGQFNEQFF
TGTGCCAGCAGCCTAGGACAGTTCAATGAGCAGTTCTTC
>TRBJ1-6|.|.|TRBV4-1|15
CASSQVNRQNSPLHF
TGCGCCAGCAGCCAAGTAAACAGGCAGAATTCACCCCTCCACTTT
>TRBJ1-2|.|few|TRBV30|13
CAWSPEGEDGYTF
TGTGCCTGGAGTCCCGAGGGGGAGGATGGCTACACCTTC